These 12 T cell receptor beta chains were all obtained from the same sample, sequenced in a study of blood T cell repertoires in COVID-19. Sequencing was performed with immunoSEQ multiplex PCR; in TCRdb, only in-frame clones are kept and a portion is missing. The table includes around 120,000 clones, approximately 90% detected once. Sample: peripheral blood. Every receptor here comes from a human donor with active COVID-19. The donor label of this sample is uncertain.

The CDR3 region has the DNA TGCGCCAGCAGCTCCGGGGAACAGGGGACCCACACAGATACGCAGTATTTT. Its translation is CASSSGEQGTHTDTQYF. This chain joins TRBV5-1 and TRBJ2-3; TRBD1 agrees at 7 bases. The ends lost 3 bases at V and 2 bases at J; junction bases unmatched: 12. The CDR3 sequence is 17 residues long. Looked up from germline, CDR1 is SGHRS and CDR2 is YFSETQ.

The chain combines TRBV4-2 with TRBJ2-2; D not certain. Germline V gene data show CDR1 as LGHNA and CDR2 as YNFKEQ. The CDR3 sequence is 16 residues long. V lost 2 bases, J lost 4 bases, and 14 bases lay in between. The CDR3 here is CASSQPADLITGELFF. For the CDR3, the DNA is TGTGCCAGCAGCCAACCTGCGGATCTAATCACCGGGGAGCTGTTTTTT.

The chain links TRBV30 to TRBJ1-5; TRBD1 matches at 8 bases. The V and J ends lost 1 base and 6 bases, in that order; junction bases with no gene match: 5. Germline V gene sequence: CDR1 GTSNPN, CDR2 SVGIG (reference sequence). This CDR3 contains 14 residues. This CDR3 is CAWSADRVGQPQHF. DNA of the CDR3: TGTGCCTGGAGTGCGGACAGGGTAGGTCAGCCCCAGCATTTT.

This clone appeared once. The V and J genes are TRBV15 and TRBJ1-3, with D unclear. V dropped 7 bases and J dropped 4 bases, with 8 bases sitting between them. This CDR3 is 12 amino acids long. Germline CDR1 reads LNHNV; CDR2 reads YYDKDF (reference sequence). This chain's CDR3 is CATNGNGNTIYF. As DNA, the CDR3 is TGTGCCACCAACGGGAACGGAAACACCATATATTTT.

This sequence joins TRBV5-6 and TRBJ2-1; D possibly corresponds to TRBD2 (6 bases). V lost 5 bases, J lost 4 bases, and 16 bases lay in between. The CDR3 totals 15 residues. Germline CDR1 reads SGHDT; CDR2 reads YYEEEE. The CDR3 bases are TGTGCCAGCAGTGGCGGGACTTGGGCTTACAATGAGCAGTTCTTC. This encodes CASSGGTWAYNEQFF.

In this sample, this clone turned up once. This chain uses TRBV28 with TRBJ1-6; TRBD1 agrees at 11 bases. CDR3 length equals 16 residues. V trimming: 5 bases; J trimming: 7 bases; junction bases outside the gene matches: 7. Germline assignment: CDR1 MDHEN and CDR2 SYDVKM. The CDR3 loop reads CASSLRTGGGNSPLHF. Written as DNA, the CDR3 is TGTGCCAGCAGTCTACGGACAGGGGGCGGCAATTCACCCCTCCACTTT.

V is TRBV28 and J is TRBJ2-5; TRBD1 agrees at 7 bases. With V trimmed by 6 bases and J by 7 bases, 8 bases remained unmatched. Germline CDR1 reads MDHEN; CDR2 reads SYDVKM. The CDR3 has 13 residues. CDR3 residues: CASRQGRKGTQYF. CDR3 sequence (DNA): TGTGCCAGCAGACAGGGGAGAAAGGGGACCCAGTACTTC.

The chain is built from TRBV9 and TRBJ2-1; tentatively, D is TRBD1 (6 bases). The germline V and J ends were trimmed by 0 bases and 5 bases, with 6 bases remaining between them. In germline, CDR1 is SGDLS, CDR2 YYNGEE. The CDR3 contains 13 residues. The CDR3 DNA is TGTGCCAGCAGCGTAGCAGGGGACAATGAGCAGTTCTTC. Its protein product is CASSVAGDNEQFF.

Concerning this clone: This sample also contains other DNA sequences that code for the same CDR3. The chain is built from TRBV5-1 and TRBJ2-7; D gene unclear. Germline CDR1 reads SGHRS; CDR2 reads YFSETQ. The V end lost 0 bases, the J end lost 3 bases, and 7 bases lay between the germline ends. The CDR3 is 13 residues long. The CDR3 nucleotides read TGCGCCAGCAGCTTGGGGCAGATCTACGAGCAGTACTTC. It codes for CASSLGQIYEQYF.

In DNA, the CDR3 is TGCGCCAGCAGCCAAGATCCGCTGGGGGCATACACCGGGGAGCTGTTTTTT. This encodes CASSQDPLGAYTGELFF. The chain employs TRBV4-3 and TRBJ2-2, with TRBD1 as a possible D gene (6 bases). This CDR3 is 17 amino acids long. V gave up 0 bases and J gave up 3 bases, with 14 bases separating them. Germline CDR1 LGHNA, CDR2 YSLEER.

The chain has TRBV27 and TRBJ1-3, with D possibly matching TRBD1 (5 bases). Germline V gene lookup returns CDR1 MNHEY and CDR2 SMNVEV (reference sequence). The CDR3 spans 15 residues. With 6 bases removed from V and 4 bases from J, the gap between germline ends came to 16 bases. The CDR3: CASRRQGESGNTIYF. For the CDR3, the DNA is TGTGCCAGCAGGCGACAAGGGGAATCAGGAAACACCATATATTTT.

The chain couples TRBV7-3 to TRBJ2-2, with D perhaps matching TRBD1 (6 bases). CDR3 size: 16 residues. The germline V gene has CDR1 SGHTA and CDR2 FQGTGA. The V and J ends lost 5 bases and 6 bases respectively, with 19 bases between them. CDR3 nucleotides: TGTGCCAGCAGCCCTACCTCCATCAGGGGATCCGGGGAGCTGTTTTTT. This codes for CASSPTSIRGSGELFF.